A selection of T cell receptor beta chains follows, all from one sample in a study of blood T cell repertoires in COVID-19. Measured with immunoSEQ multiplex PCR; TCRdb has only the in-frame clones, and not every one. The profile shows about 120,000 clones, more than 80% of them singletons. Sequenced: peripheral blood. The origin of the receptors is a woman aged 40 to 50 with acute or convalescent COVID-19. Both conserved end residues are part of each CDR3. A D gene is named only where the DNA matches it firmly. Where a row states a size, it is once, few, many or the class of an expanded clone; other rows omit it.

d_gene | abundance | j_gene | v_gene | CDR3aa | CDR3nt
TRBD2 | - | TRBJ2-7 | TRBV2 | CASSPGLASYEQYF | TGTGCCAGCAGTCCGGGACTAGCTTCCTACGAGCAGTACTTC
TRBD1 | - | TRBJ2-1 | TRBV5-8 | CASSSRDRRYNEQFF | TGTGCCAGCAGCTCCCGGGACAGGAGATACAATGAGCAGTTCTTC
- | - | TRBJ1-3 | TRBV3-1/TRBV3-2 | CASSQEFRVSGNTIYF | TGTGCCAGCAGCCAAGAATTCAGGGTCTCCGGAAACACCATATATTTT
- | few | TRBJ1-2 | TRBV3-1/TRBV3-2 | CASSQEGTTASTRAGYTF | TGTGCCAGCAGCCAAGAAGGCACCACAGCCTCCACGAGGGCTGGCTACACCTTC
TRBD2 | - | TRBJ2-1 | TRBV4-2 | CASSLQAGTSEYNEQFF | TGTGCCAGCAGCCTCCAGGCCGGGACTAGCGAGTACAATGAGCAGTTCTTC
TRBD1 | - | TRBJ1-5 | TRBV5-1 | CASSLSGQGHQPQHF | TGCGCCAGCAGCTTGTCAGGACAGGGTCATCAGCCCCAGCATTTT
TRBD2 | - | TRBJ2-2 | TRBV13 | CASSSLLSGGTGELFF | TGTGCCAGCAGCTCTCTCCTTAGCGGGGGCACCGGGGAGCTGTTTTTT
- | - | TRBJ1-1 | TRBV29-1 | CSVSRGTEAFF | TGCAGCGTTTCTCGGGGGACTGAAGCTTTCTTT
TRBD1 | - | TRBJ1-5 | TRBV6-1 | CASSDLFRTGVNQPQHF | TGTGCCAGCAGTGATCTTTTTAGGACAGGGGTAAATCAGCCCCAGCATTTT
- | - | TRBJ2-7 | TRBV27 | CASSSRAGGWVDEQYF | TGTGCCAGCAGTTCTAGGGCAGGGGGGTGGGTGGACGAGCAGTACTTC
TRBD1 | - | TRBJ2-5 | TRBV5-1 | CASSWRTGRETQYF | TGCGCCAGCAGCTGGAGGACAGGGAGGGAGACCCAGTACTTC
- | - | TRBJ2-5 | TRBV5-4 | CASSSRAETRETQYF | TGTGCCAGCAGCTCCAGGGCAGAGACGCGAGAGACCCAGTACTTC
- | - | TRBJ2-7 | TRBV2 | CASAGSGHEQYF | TGTGCCAGCGCGGGATCAGGGCACGAGCAGTACTTC
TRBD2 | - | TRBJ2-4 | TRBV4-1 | CASSQYDGGRENIQYF | TGCGCCAGCAGCCAATACGACGGGGGGAGGGAAAACATTCAGTACTTC
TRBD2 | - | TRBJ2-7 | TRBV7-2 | CASSPWTSGVEQYF | TGTGCCAGCAGCCCGTGGACTAGCGGGGTCGAGCAGTACTTC
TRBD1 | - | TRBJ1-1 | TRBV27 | CASSGLRLTGDGSTEAFF | TGTGCCAGCAGTGGCCTACGCCTCACAGGGGACGGAAGCACTGAAGCTTTCTTT
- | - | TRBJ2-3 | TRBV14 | CASRLRDFTDTQYF | TGTGCCAGCAGGCTACGGGACTTCACAGATACGCAGTATTTT
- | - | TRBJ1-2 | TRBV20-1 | CSASREGGYTF | TGCAGTGCTAGCAGGGAGGGAGGCTACACCTTC
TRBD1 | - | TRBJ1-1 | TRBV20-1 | CSVGRGLEAFF | TGCAGTGTGGGCAGGGGGCTTGAAGCTTTCTTT
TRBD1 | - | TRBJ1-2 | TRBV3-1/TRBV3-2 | CASSRRQGAYGYTF | TGTGCCAGCAGCCGCCGACAGGGTGCCTATGGCTACACCTTC
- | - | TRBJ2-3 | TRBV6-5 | CATTIAPSTDTQYF | TGTGCCACCACGATAGCCCCTAGCACAGATACGCAGTATTTT
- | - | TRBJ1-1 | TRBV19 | CASSTKGLQTEAFF | TGTGCCAGTAGTACCAAGGGACTTCAAACTGAAGCTTTCTTT
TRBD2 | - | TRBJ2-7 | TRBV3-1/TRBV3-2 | CASSQPSGGYYEQYF | TGTGCCAGCAGCCAACCTAGCGGGGGGTACTACGAGCAGTACTTC
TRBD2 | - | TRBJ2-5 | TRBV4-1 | CASSQEGLTQETQYF | TGCGCCAGCAGCCAAGAGGGACTAACCCAAGAGACCCAGTACTTC
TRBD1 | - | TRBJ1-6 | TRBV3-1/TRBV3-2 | CASSLNRGESPLHF | TGTGCCAGCAGCCTAAACAGGGGTGAATCACCCCTCCACTTT
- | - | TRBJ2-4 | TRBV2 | CASTGLAKNIQYF | TGTGCCAGCACCGGACTAGCCAAAAACATTCAGTACTTC
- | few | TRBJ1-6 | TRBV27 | CASSLSGSSYNSPLHF | TGTGCCAGCAGTTTATCCGGGAGCTCCTATAATTCACCCCTCCACTTT
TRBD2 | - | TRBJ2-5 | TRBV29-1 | CSVAGGVGETQYF | TGCAGCGTAGCGGGGGGTGTGGGGGAGACCCAGTACTTC
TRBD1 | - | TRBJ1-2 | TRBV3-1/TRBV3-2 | CASSRTFSGGGYTF | TGTGCCAGCAGCCGGACATTCTCAGGGGGTGGCTACACCTTC
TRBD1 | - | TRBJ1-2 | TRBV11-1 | CASSGRQGNGYTF | TGTGCCAGCAGCGGAAGACAGGGGAATGGCTACACCTTC
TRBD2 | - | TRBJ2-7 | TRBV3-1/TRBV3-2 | CASSHRSGGPSPPYEQYF | TGTGCCAGCAGCCATAGAAGCGGGGGGCCTAGTCCCCCCTACGAGCAGTACTTC
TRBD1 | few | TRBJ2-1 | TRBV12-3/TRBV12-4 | CASRRQGVDEQFF | TGTGCCAGCAGGCGACAGGGAGTGGATGAGCAGTTCTTC
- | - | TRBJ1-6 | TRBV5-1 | CASSTQGLRSPLHF | TGCGCCAGCAGCACGCAGGGGTTACGTTCACCCCTCCACTTT
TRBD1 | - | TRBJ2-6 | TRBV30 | CAWDRASGANVLTF | TGTGCCTGGGACAGGGCATCTGGGGCCAACGTCCTGACTTTC
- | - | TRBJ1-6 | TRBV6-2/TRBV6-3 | CASSLLDNSPLHF | TGTGCCAGCAGTCTACTCGATAATTCACCCCTCCACTTT
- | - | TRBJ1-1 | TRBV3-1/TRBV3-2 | CASSPQRDGRLNTEAFF | TGTGCCAGCAGCCCCCAGCGGGACGGACGATTGAACACTGAAGCTTTCTTT
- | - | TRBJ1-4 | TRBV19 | CASSIDQAARGVGKLFF | TGTGCCAGTAGTATAGATCAGGCGGCCCGCGGGGTTGGAAAACTGTTTTTT
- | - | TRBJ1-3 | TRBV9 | CASSARPGDYGNTIYF | TGTGCCAGCAGCGCCCGACCCGGGGACTATGGAAACACCATATATTTT
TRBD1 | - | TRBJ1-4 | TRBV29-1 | CSVEGAGGRKLFF | TGCAGCGTTGAGGGGGCAGGGGGGAGAAAACTGTTTTTT
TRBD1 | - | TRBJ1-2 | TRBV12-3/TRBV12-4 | CASSFGQGRGYTF | TGTGCCAGCAGTTTCGGACAGGGTCGGGGCTACACCTTC
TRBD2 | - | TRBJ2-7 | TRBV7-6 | CATRGLAGDISSYEQYF | TGTGCCACCCGCGGACTAGCGGGGGATATCAGCTCCTACGAGCAGTACTTC
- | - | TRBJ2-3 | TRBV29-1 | CSAREGFSSTDTQYF | TGCAGCGCCCGGGAAGGATTTAGTTCCACAGATACGCAGTATTTT
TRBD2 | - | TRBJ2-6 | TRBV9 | CASSVGLAGGTSGANVLTF | TGTGCCAGCAGCGTAGGGCTAGCGGGGGGCACCTCTGGGGCCAACGTCCTGACTTTC
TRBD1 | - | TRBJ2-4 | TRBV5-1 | CASSLQGILAKNIQYF | TGCGCCAGCAGCTTACAGGGGATATTAGCCAAAAACATTCAGTACTTC
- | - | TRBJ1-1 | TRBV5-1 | CASSFSPGDAFF | TGCGCCAGCAGCTTCAGCCCGGGGGATGCTTTCTTT
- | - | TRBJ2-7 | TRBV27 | CASRSGHSYEQYF | TGTGCCAGCAGAAGTGGACACTCCTACGAGCAGTACTTC
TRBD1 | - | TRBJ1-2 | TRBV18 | CASSQDGGDRVEGYTF | TGTGCCAGCTCACAAGATGGAGGGGACAGGGTGGAGGGCTACACCTTC
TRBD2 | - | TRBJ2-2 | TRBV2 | CASRRTSGGANTGELFF | TGTGCCAGCAGAAGGACTAGCGGGGGTGCGAACACCGGGGAGCTGTTTTTT
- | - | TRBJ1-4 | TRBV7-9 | CASTKTGPRGEKLFF | TGTGCCAGCACCAAAACCGGGCCTCGGGGGGAAAAACTGTTTTTT
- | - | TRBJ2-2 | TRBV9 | CASRWTENTGELFF | TGTGCCAGCAGGTGGACAGAAAACACCGGGGAGCTGTTTTTT
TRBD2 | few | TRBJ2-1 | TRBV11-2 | CASSRTSGGGGNEQFF | TGTGCCAGCAGCAGGACTAGCGGGGGGGGAGGGAATGAGCAGTTCTTC
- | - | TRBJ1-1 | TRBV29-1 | CSVERSRAFF | TGCAGCGTGGAGAGATCAAGGGCTTTCTTT